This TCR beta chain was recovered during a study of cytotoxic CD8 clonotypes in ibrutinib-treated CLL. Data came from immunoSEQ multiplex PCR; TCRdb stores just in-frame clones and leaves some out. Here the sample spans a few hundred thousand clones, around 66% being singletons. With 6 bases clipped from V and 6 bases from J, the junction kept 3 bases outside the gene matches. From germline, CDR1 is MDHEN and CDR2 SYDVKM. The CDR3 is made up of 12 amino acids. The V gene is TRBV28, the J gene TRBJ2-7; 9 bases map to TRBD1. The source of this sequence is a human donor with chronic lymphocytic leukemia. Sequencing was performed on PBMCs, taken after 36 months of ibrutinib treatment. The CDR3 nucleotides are TGTGCCAGCAGAGGACAGGGGTCCGAGCAGTACTTC. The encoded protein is CASRGQGSEQYF.